This T cell receptor beta chain comes out of a study of memory B cells and T cells in multiple sclerosis. Whole-study results and caveats: Clone-set sizes differed between compartments, so shared clonotype counts needed normalization.

CFSE-dim autoproliferating and CFSE-high non-proliferating T cells from unstimulated culture were sequenced separately. Pooled replicate wells came from 5x10^7 CFSE-labeled PBMCs cultured less than 8 days without stimulus. CFSE at 0.5 uM labeled the PBMCs, which were then cultured unstimulated. With regard to this clone: Its antigen is undetermined.

TCRdb's copy holds only in-frame clones and misses some; the assay was immunoSEQ multiplex PCR. The sample records around 12,000 clones, roughly 86% being singletons. Germline CDR1 SGHTA, CDR2 FQGNSA. This CDR3 has 16 residues. The V end was cut by 5 bases, the J end by 0 bases, with 17 bases between. The sample consisted of PBMCs from blood kept in culture. This chain joins TRBV7-2 and TRBJ2-7; D is uncertain. This receptor was identified in a human donor with multiple sclerosis. The CDR3 protein is CASSHPPTDPSYEQYF. CDR3 sequence (DNA): TGTGCCAGCAGCCACCCCCCTACAGATCCCTCCTACGAGCAGTACTTC.